This T cell receptor beta chain was sequenced in a study of T cell changes during pregnancy in multiple sclerosis. TCRdb's table, derived via immunoSEQ multiplex PCR, lists solely in-frame clones and lacks some. The profile shows 65,000 to 85,000 clones, around 94% of them singletons. V dropped 8 bases and J dropped 0 bases, with 17 bases sitting between them. From germline, CDR1 is MDHEN and CDR2 SYDVKM. The CDR3 loop spans 16 amino acids. This sequence was found in a female donor in good health, enrolled as a control in a pregnancy study. The sample consisted of peripheral blood, taken in the second trimester of pregnancy. The chain couples TRBV28 to TRBJ1-5; D remains ambiguous. CDR3 amino acids: CASRNHARNSNQPQHF. The CDR3 nucleotides read TGTGCCAGCCGAAATCACGCGCGTAATAGCAATCAGCCCCAGCATTTT. The whole variable domain, filled in from reference TRBV28 and TRBJ1-5, reads DVKVTQSSRYLVKRTGEKVFLECVQDMDHENMFWYRQDPGLGLRLIYFSYDVKMKEKGDIPEGYSVSREKKERFSLILESASTNQTSMYLCASRNHARNSNQPQHFGDGTRLSIL.